This T cell receptor (beta chain) was captured by sequencing in a study of blood T cell repertoires in COVID-19. Germline CDR1 is MNHEY and CDR2 is SVGAGI. With V trimmed by 8 bases and J by 5 bases, 3 bases remained unmatched. The CDR3 has 13 amino acids. Here immunoSEQ multiplex PCR was the method, and the copy in TCRdb shows in-frame clones only, minus some. The sample carries fewer than 250,000 clones, around 87% recorded once. Study members were between about 18 and 95 years old and lived in some 22 US regions. The chain carries TRBV6-5 and TRBJ2-2, with TRBD2 identical over 9 bases. This sequence originates from a man aged 30 to 45 in a cohort exposed to, infected with or recovered from COVID-19 (not recorded which). The specimen sequenced was PBMCs or T cells enriched from blood (not recorded which). Here the CDR3 DNA reads TGTGCCAGCTGCGGGAGGGTTACCGGGGAGCTGTTTTTT. Translation: CASCGRVTGELFF.